Listed here are 18 T cell receptor beta chains from one sample, sequenced in a study of neoadjuvant anti-PD-1 for oral cavity cancer (dated by TCRdb to the early 2020s). The protocol used for the library was the immunoSEQ multiplex PCR assay. TCRdb mirrors the immuneACCESS table, restricted to in-frame sequences. Some clones are absent from its copies; in checked studies, under half trace to an unresolved V gene, and the reason for the others is unknown. A total of around 6,700 clones appear in this sample, 55% to 75% of them only once. The top ten clones comprise 3% of the sample. The time point label corresponds to: before neoadjuvant nivolumab. The starting material was PBMCs, obtained before nivolumab (anti-PD-1) treatment. The receptors derive from a person aged 35-79 years with oral cavity squamous cell carcinoma.

The rearrangement uses TRBV5-1 and TRBJ2-2, with 9 positions matching TRBD1. With V trimmed by 4 bases and J by 5 bases, 9 bases remained unmatched. The CDR3 is 16 amino acids. CDR1 and CDR2 from the germline V gene are SGHRS and YFSETQ. CDR3 amino acids: CASSPIQGATTGELFF. The CDR3 coding sequence is TGCGCCAGCAGCCCGATACAGGGGGCGACTACCGGGGAGCTGTTTTTT. The variable domain in full, completed from reference TRBV5-1 and TRBJ2-2, reads KAGVTQTPRYLIKTRGQQVTLSCSPISGHRSVSWYQQTPGQGLQFLFEYFSETQRNKGNFPGRFSGRQFSNSRSEMNVSTLELGDSALYLCASSPIQGATTGELFFGEGSRLTVL.

The chain links TRBV7-8 to TRBJ2-3; D unresolved. Trimming took 1 base from V and 6 from J, leaving 11 bases between them. Germline lookup yields CDR1 SGHVS and CDR2 FQNEAQ. The CDR3 loop spans 14 amino acids. DNA of the CDR3: TGTGCCAGCAGCTTAGAGTACGGTGGGGATACGCAGTATTTT. Its translation: CASSLEYGGDTQYF.

The chain carries TRBV5-1 and TRBJ1-1; no reliable D call. Trimming removed 2 bases at V and 4 bases at J, with 12 bases between. Germline CDR1 and CDR2: SGHRS and YFSETQ. The CDR3 runs to 14 residues. The CDR3, as DNA: TGCGCCAGCAGCTTTTCTTTAGTGAGCACTGAAGCTTTCTTT. This encodes CASSFSLVSTEAFF.

The chain is built from TRBV19 and TRBJ2-2; D not certain. There are 14 residues in the CDR3. Trimming removed 3 bases at V and 4 bases at J, with 9 bases between. In germline, CDR1 is LNHDA, CDR2 SQIVND (reference sequence). CDR3 nucleotide sequence: TGTGCCAGTAGTATTGTAGGGCTCACCGGGGAGCTGTTTTTT. Residues: CASSIVGLTGELFF.

In its sample, this clone was seen a few times. The chain carries TRBV7-9 and TRBJ2-1, with D uncertain. Trimming pared 3 bases from V and 7 bases from J, leaving 10 bases between. Germline lookup yields CDR1 SEHNR and CDR2 FQNEAQ (reference sequence). The CDR3 covers 13 residues. The CDR3 DNA follows: TGTGCCAGCAGCTTTCCCGATATGAATGAGCAGTTCTTC. It specifies CASSFPDMNEQFF.

This clone appeared a few times. The rearrangement links TRBV14 to TRBJ1-3; D call uncertain. The CDR3 length is 15 residues. Germline CDR1 and CDR2: SGHDN and FVKESK. The V and J ends lost 1 base and 3 bases respectively, with 10 bases between them. CDR3 coding DNA: TGTGCCAGCAGCCAAGGGAGAGGCTTTGGAAACACCATATATTTT. Translating it yields CASSQGRGFGNTIYF. Full variable domain (rest looked up from reference TRBV14 and TRBJ1-3): EAGVTQFPSHSVIEKGQTVTLRCDPISGHDNLYWYRRVMGKEIKFLLHFVKESKQDESGMPNNRFLAERTGGTYSTLKVQPAELEDSGVYFCASSQGRGFGNTIYFGEGSWLTVV.

This clone showed up just once. The chain has TRBV5-8 and TRBJ1-5, with a weak D call TRBD1 (5 bases). Germline V gene sequence: CDR1 SGHTS, CDR2 YDEGEE. V lost 3 bases to trimming and J lost 4 bases, with 11 bases between them. The CDR3 is 14 amino acids. This chain's CDR3 is CASSSGTQNQPQHF. CDR3 nucleotides: TGTGCCAGCAGCTCCGGGACCCAAAATCAGCCCCAGCATTTT.

The chain employs TRBV29-1 and TRBJ1-2; TRBD1 might be the D (6 bases). The CDR3 totals 13 residues. Trimming pared 3 bases from V and 4 bases from J, leaving 12 bases between. Germline V lookup: CDR1 SQVTM, CDR2 ANQGSEA. CDR3 DNA: TGCAGCGTTGATAACCGAGGGGGCTATGGCTACACCTTC. It encodes CSVDNRGGYGYTF.

The chain has TRBV15 and TRBJ1-1; TRBD1 is a possible D gene (6 bases). CDR1 and CDR2 from the germline V gene are LNHNV and YYDKDF (reference sequence). The CDR3 extends over 17 amino acids. Trimming left V 5 bases short and J 5 bases short, with 24 bases between. The DNA of the CDR3 is TGTGCCACCAGCCGAACCCCCACCTCGGGGGGCTGGACTGAAGCTTTCTTT. Its translation is CATSRTPTSGGWTEAFF.

Only a few counts were recorded for this clone. This chain joins TRBV19 and TRBJ2-6; no clear D. The germline V gene has CDR1 LNHDA and CDR2 SQIVND (reference sequence). Trimming shortened V by 4 bases and J by 0 bases, and 13 bases separated the two germline ends. The CDR3 loop spans 17 amino acids. CDR3 nucleotides: TGTGCCAGTAGTAAGGAATTGGGTGTCTCTGGGGCCAACGTCCTGACTTTC. Its protein is CASSKELGVSGANVLTF. The variable domain in full, with the rest retrieved from reference TRBV19 and TRBJ2-6, is DGGITQSPKYLFRKEGQNVTLSCEQNLNHDAMYWYRQDPGQGLRLIYYSQIVNDFQKGDIAEGYSVSREKKESFPLTVTSAQKNPTAFYLCASSKELGVSGANVLTFGAGSRLTVL.

This chain joins TRBV7-2 and TRBJ2-5; D not certain. The CDR3 contains 13 residues. Germline V gene data show CDR1 as SGHTA and CDR2 as FQGNSA. V was cut by 1 base and J by 5 bases, with 8 bases left in between. The CDR3 coding sequence is TGTGCCAGCAGCTTAGGGGTCCGGGAGACCCAGTACTTC. Encoded protein: CASSLGVRETQYF.

The V call is TRBV7-2, the J call TRBJ2-1; 7 positions agree with TRBD2. CDR1 and CDR2 (germline): SGHTA, FQGNSA. The CDR3 has 15 amino acids. V shed 5 bases, J shed 8 bases, and the junction held 12 bases outside the gene matches. CDR3 in DNA: TGTGCCAGCAGCCCCAACGGGGGGTCAGGCGATGAGCAGTTCTTC. Its translation: CASSPNGGSGDEQFF. The variable domain in full, with the rest retrieved from reference TRBV7-2 and TRBJ2-1, is GAGVSQSPSNKVTEKGKDVELRCDPISGHTALYWYRQSLGQGLEFLIYFQGNSAPDKSGLPSDRFSAERTGGSVSTLTIQRTQQEDSAVYLCASSPNGGSGDEQFFGPGTRLTVL.

The genes are TRBV5-6 and TRBJ1-1, with 8 bases fitting TRBD1. The CDR3 runs to 16 residues. Germline CDR1 is SGHDT and CDR2 is YYEEEE. Germline trimming cut 5 bases from V and 0 bases from J; bases unmatched to any gene: 9. This chain's CDR3 is CASSHQGARLNTEAFF. The CDR3 DNA sequence: TGTGCCAGCAGTCATCAGGGGGCCCGCTTGAACACTGAAGCTTTCTTT.

This clone was seen a single time. This chain connects TRBV15 to TRBJ2-1; 9 bases are shared with TRBD1. From germline, CDR1 is LNHNV and CDR2 YYDKDF (reference sequence). The CDR3 extends over 16 amino acids. V shed 5 bases, J shed 2 bases, and the junction held 7 bases outside the gene matches. CDR3 sequence (DNA): TGTGCCACCAGCCCGACGGGACAGGGAGCCTACAATGAGCAGTTCTTC. Encoded protein: CATSPTGQGAYNEQFF. Variable domain in full (rest from reference TRBV15 and TRBJ2-1): DAMVIQNPRYQVTQFGKPVTLSCSQTLNHNVMYWYQQKSSQAPKLLFHYYDKDFNNEADTPDNFQSRRPNTSFCFLDIRSPGLGDTAMYLCATSPTGQGAYNEQFFGPGTRLTVL.

The chain links TRBV27 to TRBJ1-6, with TRBD1 identical over 8 bases. The CDR3 totals 16 residues. CDR1 is MNHEY, CDR2 SMNVEV, per germline (reference sequence). V trimming: 5 bases; J trimming: 2 bases; junction bases outside the gene matches: 5. The CDR3 DNA reads as TGTGCCAGCAGTCCGACAGGGGCGACCTATAATTCACCCCTCCACTTT. It encodes CASSPTGATYNSPLHF.

This sequence joins TRBV19 and TRBJ2-1; TRBD1 or TRBD2 may be the D gene (6 bases each). The germline CDR1 and CDR2 sequences are LNHDA and SQIVND (reference sequence). V was cut by 9 bases and J by 10 bases, with 25 bases left in between. This CDR3 has 15 amino acids. The DNA of the CDR3 is TGTGCCAGAGTAGAAGGGGGGCAGGGTTTTAGGGAGCAGTTCTTC. Residues: CARVEGGQGFREQFF.

The table lists this clone with a few counts. The gene calls are TRBV2 and TRBJ1-1; no clear D gene. The CDR3 has 14 residues. CDR1 and CDR2 from the germline V gene are SNHLY and FYNNEI. Trimming cost V 4 bases and J 0 bases, with 9 bases left between them. The chain's CDR3 is CASSAGAMNTEAFF. CDR3 bases: TGTGCCAGCAGTGCAGGAGCAATGAACACTGAAGCTTTCTTT. The variable domain in full, completed from reference TRBV2 and TRBJ1-1, reads EPEVTQTPSHQVTQMGQEVILRCVPISNHLYFYWYRQILGQKVEFLVSFYNNEISEKSEIFDDQFSVERPDGSNFTLKIRSTKLEDSAMYFCASSAGAMNTEAFFGQGTRLTVV.

CDR3 protein: CASSFWGASEQYF. The CDR3 region has the DNA TGCGCCAGCAGCTTCTGGGGGGCATCCGAGCAGTACTTC. The chain links TRBV5-1 to TRBJ2-7; either TRBD1 or TRBD2 may supply D (6 bases each). Germline CDR1 reads SGHRS; CDR2 reads YFSETQ. V shed 2 bases and J shed 6 bases, with 12 bases lying between them. This CDR3 has 13 residues.